The 2 T cell receptor beta chains presented below share a single source sample, sequenced in a study of OX40 agonist ivuxolimab in advanced cancers. TCRdb's copy holds only in-frame clones and misses some; the assay was immunoSEQ multiplex PCR. The sample has 45,000 to 65,000 clones; 75% to 85% are singletons. The sequencing here drew on CD4+ or CD8+ T cells sorted from blood, taken in a trial of the OX40 agonist ivuxolimab. These receptor sequences come from an adult with an advanced solid tumor such as melanoma, head and neck, liver or kidney cancer.

The chain couples TRBV11-2 to TRBJ2-7; D unresolved. V was pared by 0 bases and J by 3 bases, with 12 bases between. Germline V gene lookup returns CDR1 SGHAT and CDR2 FQNNGV. This CDR3 is built from 15 residues. CDR3 nucleotide sequence: TGTGCCAGCAGCTTAGACAAAGGGATACTCTACGAGCAGTACTTC. Amino acids: CASSLDKGILYEQYF.

The gene calls are TRBV19 and TRBJ2-4; D is unresolved. Trimming cost V 0 bases and J 0 bases, with 12 bases left between them. The CDR3 extends over 17 amino acids. Germline V gene lookup returns CDR1 LNHDA and CDR2 SQIVND (reference sequence). The chain's CDR3 is CASSIDSSSVAKNIQYF. The CDR3 DNA is TGTGCCAGTAGTATAGATTCGTCCAGTGTAGCCAAAAACATTCAGTACTTC. The full variable domain, its missing parts supplied by reference TRBV19 and TRBJ2-4, is DGGITQSPKYLFRKEGQNVTLSCEQNLNHDAMYWYRQDPGQGLRLIYYSQIVNDFQKGDIAEGYSVSREKKESFPLTVTSAQKNPTAFYLCASSIDSSSVAKNIQYFGAGTRLSVL.